The 24 T cell receptor beta chains below all came from one sample that was sequenced in a study of CD8+ T cells in alopecia areata. Once RNA had been extracted, it was reverse transcribed into cDNA to act as the sequencing template. Assay: immunoSEQ multiplex PCR; the TCRdb copy retains only in-frame clones and omits some. Counted here are 150,000 to 200,000 clones, about 67% occurring once; the ten biggest clones make up about an eighth. The specimen was CD8+ T cells sorted from blood, collected at week 0. These TCRs come from a human donor with alopecia areata.

The gene calls are TRBV5-1 and TRBJ2-3; D not certain. V lost 4 bases and J 0 bases, leaving 9 bases between the germline ends. This CDR3 has 14 residues. Germline V gene sequence: CDR1 SGHRS, CDR2 YFSETQ. CDR3 residues: CASSAPLSTDTQYF. CDR3 bases: TGCGCCAGCAGCGCCCCCTTAAGCACAGATACGCAGTATTTT.

J is TRBJ2-6 and V is TRBV9, with D possibly matching TRBD1 (6 bases). Germline CDR1 SGDLS, CDR2 YYNGEE. There are 18 residues in the CDR3. The V end lost 3 bases, the J end lost 2 bases, and 18 bases lay between the germline ends. The CDR3 is CASSASYRVGAGANVLTF. In DNA, the CDR3 is TGTGCCAGCAGCGCCTCTTACAGGGTTGGCGCTGGGGCCAACGTCCTGACTTTC.

This chain connects TRBV4-1 to TRBJ2-5, with D maybe TRBD1 (6 bases). Trimming removed 3 bases at V and 5 bases at J, with 19 bases between. This CDR3 spans 16 amino acids. Germline CDR1 is MGHRA and CDR2 is YSYEKL. The CDR3 nucleotides are TGCGCCAGCAGCCATACCCAAGAAGGGGGTAGGGAGACCCAGTACTTC. As protein: CASSHTQEGGRETQYF.

V and J are TRBV25-1 and TRBJ2-7; 9 nucleotides line up with TRBD1. This CDR3 has 13 amino acids. V was pared by 7 bases and J by 7 bases, with 8 bases of the junction left unmatched. CDR1 MGHDK and CDR2 SYGVNS come from the germline V gene. This CDR3 reads CASTKQGAMEQYF. The CDR3 nucleotides are TGTGCCAGCACAAAACAGGGGGCGATGGAGCAGTACTTC.

The J gene is TRBJ2-2, the V gene TRBV6-6, with TRBD2 matching over 8 bases. The CDR3 is 15 residues long. The V gene's germline CDR1 is MNHNY and CDR2 SVGAGI (reference sequence). V shed 10 bases, J shed 4 bases, and the junction held 11 bases outside the gene matches. CDR3 bases: TGTGCCATCGGAAAGGGACTAGAGGGCACCGGGGAGCTGTTTTTT. Translation: CAIGKGLEGTGELFF.

This clone has more than one count but fewer than ten. The rearrangement joins TRBV14 to TRBJ1-2, with D uncertain. Looked up from germline, CDR1 is SGHDN and CDR2 is FVKESK. The ends were cut back, 4 bases at V and 2 bases at J, with 5 bases in the middle. The CDR3 is 12 amino acids. The chain's CDR3 is CASSPTNYGYTF. The CDR3 DNA reads as TGTGCCAGCAGCCCCACCAACTATGGCTACACCTTC.

V gene TRBV28 combines with J gene TRBJ2-5, with D possibly called TRBD1 or TRBD2 (5 bases each). The V gene's germline CDR1 is MDHEN and CDR2 SYDVKM. There are 15 residues in the CDR3. The V gene lost 6 bases and the J gene lost 4 bases, with 18 bases spanning the gap. CDR3: CASSSEGRFSETQYF. CDR3 DNA: TGTGCCAGCAGCTCCGAGGGACGGTTCTCAGAGACCCAGTACTTC.

Here the CDR3 DNA reads TGTGCCTGGAGCTTAGGGGCTGGGGCCAACGTCCTGACTTTC. Translation gives CAWSLGAGANVLTF. The rearrangement uses TRBV30 and TRBJ2-6; possibly TRBD1 for D (5 bases). Trimming took 3 bases from V and 2 from J, leaving 8 bases between them. The CDR3 is 14 residues long. From germline, CDR1 is GTSNPN and CDR2 SVGIG (reference sequence).

The rearrangement joins TRBV6-5 to TRBJ1-2; D remains unclear. The CDR3 covers 14 residues. Trimming pared 5 bases from V and 5 bases from J, leaving 15 bases between. Germline V gene sequence: CDR1 MNHEY, CDR2 SVGAGI. The CDR3 is CASSERRGGYGYTF. CDR3 DNA sequence: TGTGCCAGCAGTGAAAGACGGGGTGGTTATGGCTACACCTTC.

This clone was counted only a few times. The rearrangement links TRBV19 to TRBJ2-1; D is uncertain. CDR1 is LNHDA and CDR2 is SQIVND in the germline V gene (reference sequence). Trimming shortened V by 6 bases and J by 4 bases, and 13 bases separated the two germline ends. This CDR3 region has 14 residues. The CDR3 is CASRPGFGYNEQFF. The CDR3 DNA sequence: TGTGCCAGTAGACCTGGTTTTGGATACAATGAGCAGTTCTTC.

This clone has only a few counts. The chain uses TRBV29-1 and TRBJ1-1; a possible D gene is TRBD1 (5 bases). The CDR3 has 11 amino acids. Per germline, CDR1 SQVTM and CDR2 ANQGSEA. V dropped 6 bases and J dropped 5 bases, with 10 bases sitting between them. The CDR3 reads CSVPRGTEAFF. CDR3 sequence (DNA): TGCAGCGTCCCTAGGGGAACTGAAGCTTTCTTT.

This CDR3 is CASRGRYEQYF. CDR3 coding DNA: TGTGCCAGCAGGGGACGTTACGAGCAGTACTTC. This chain uses TRBV2 with TRBJ2-7, with D perhaps being TRBD1 or TRBD2 (5 bases each). Germline V gives CDR1 SNHLY, CDR2 FYNNEI. The CDR3 is 11 residues long. Trimming stripped 6 bases from V and 4 bases from J, with 7 bases between. The complete variable domain, with remaining parts taken from reference TRBV2 and TRBJ2-7, reads EPEVTQTPSHQVTQMGQEVILRCVPISNHLYFYWYRQILGQKVEFLVSFYNNEISEKSEIFDDQFSVERPDGSNFTLKIRSTKLEDSAMYFCASRGRYEQYFGPGTRLTVT.

About this clone: Different DNA sequences within this sample yield the same CDR3. The chain is built from TRBV5-6 and TRBJ1-1; D is undetermined. V lost 0 bases and J lost 6, with 6 bases in between. The germline V gene has CDR1 SGHDT and CDR2 YYEEEE. This CDR3 spans 12 amino acids. This CDR3 reads CASSLGVSEAFF. CDR3 nucleotides: TGTGCCAGCAGCTTGGGGGTCTCTGAAGCTTTCTTT.

This rearrangement joins TRBV4-2 to TRBJ2-5; D uncertain. With 1 base removed from V and 9 bases from J, the gap between germline ends came to 6 bases. The CDR3 contains 11 residues. The germline V gene has CDR1 LGHNA and CDR2 YNFKEQ. CDR3 sequence reads: CASSQGLAQYF. In DNA form, the CDR3 reads TGTGCCAGCAGCCAAGGGTTGGCCCAGTACTTC.

The chain has TRBV5-6 and TRBJ1-4; TRBD1 is a possible D gene (5 bases). The CDR3 contains 13 residues. CDR1 is SGHDT and CDR2 is YYEEEE in the germline V gene. Deletions cut 0 bases from V and 8 bases from J, with 8 bases between. The CDR3 nucleotides are TGTGCCAGCAGCTTGGGGGGACGGGAAAAACTGTTTTTT. Protein: CASSLGGREKLFF.

Turning to this clone: The identical CDR3 is also encoded by other nucleotide sequences in the sample. The rearrangement links TRBV6-5 to TRBJ1-1, with a weak D call TRBD1 (5 bases). Germline CDR1 reads MNHEY; CDR2 reads SVGAGI. Trimming shortened V by 2 bases and J by 1 base, and 5 bases separated the two germline ends. The CDR3 extends over 13 amino acids. The CDR3 region has the DNA TGTGCCAGCAGTTACGGACAGAACACTGAAGCTTTCTTT. Protein: CASSYGQNTEAFF.

The rearrangement joins TRBV30 to TRBJ2-5; the D is unclear. The CDR3 length is 14 residues. Germline assignment: CDR1 GTSNPN and CDR2 SVGIG (reference sequence). V lost 0 bases and J 4 bases, leaving 12 bases between the germline ends. This chain's CDR3 is CAWSVLGNVETQYF. The CDR3 nucleotides are TGTGCCTGGAGTGTGCTAGGCAACGTAGAGACCCAGTACTTC.

This clone was picked up one time. This chain joins TRBV19 and TRBJ2-3; the D is unclear. The germline CDR1 and CDR2 sequences are LNHDA and SQIVND (reference sequence). The V end lost 4 bases, the J end lost 4 bases, and 9 bases lay between the germline ends. The CDR3 is made up of 13 amino acids. As DNA, the CDR3 is TGTGCCAGTAGTACGCTGGGATCAGATACGCAGTATTTT. Its protein product is CASSTLGSDTQYF.

V and J are TRBV7-9 and TRBJ1-6; maybe TRBD1 (5 bases). V was cut by 6 bases and J by 7 bases, with 10 bases left in between. CDR1 is SEHNR and CDR2 is FQNEAQ in the germline V gene (reference sequence). The CDR3 is made up of 13 amino acids. The CDR3 nucleotides read TGTGCCAGCAGGCAGGGTAACAATTCACCCCTCCACTTT. It translates to CASRQGNNSPLHF.

The chain carries TRBV29-1 and TRBJ2-7; D gene unclear. This CDR3 region has 13 residues. Germline lookup yields CDR1 SQVTM and CDR2 ANQGSEA. V shed 7 bases and J shed 0 bases, with 13 bases lying between them. In nucleotides, the CDR3 is TGCAGCGGGAGTTCGGGTCACTCCTACGAGCAGTACTTC. It specifies CSGSSGHSYEQYF.

This clone was found a few times. Other DNA sequences in this specimen translate into the identical CDR3. V usage is TRBV30 and J usage is TRBJ2-7; D call uncertain. The CDR3 length is 11 residues. Trimming cost V 1 base and J 3 bases, with 4 bases left between them. Germline V gene lookup returns CDR1 GTSNPN and CDR2 SVGIG (reference sequence). The CDR3 nucleotides read TGTGCCTGGAGTGGGTACTACGAGCAGTACTTC. Amino acids: CAWSGYYEQYF.

The gene calls are TRBV30 and TRBJ2-1; D is unresolved. The CDR3 runs to 14 residues. Germline assignment: CDR1 GTSNPN and CDR2 SVGIG (reference sequence). Trimming took 3 bases from V and 3 from J, leaving 12 bases between them. The CDR3 DNA reads TGTGCCTGGAGAACCGGCGGTTACTACAATGAGCAGTTCTTC. The encoded protein is CAWRTGGYYNEQFF.

This rearrangement joins TRBV29-1 to TRBJ2-5; a weak D match, TRBD2 (6 bases). V lost 8 bases and J 5 bases, leaving 24 bases between the germline ends. The CDR3 spans 15 residues. CDR1 and CDR2 from the germline V gene are SQVTM and ANQGSEA. The CDR3 DNA reads TGCAGCCAAATGACGAGGGCCTCCCGGGAGGAGACCCAGTACTTC. Protein product: CSQMTRASREETQYF.

The V gene is TRBV2, the J gene TRBJ2-1, with D possibly matching TRBD2 (6 bases). V was clipped by 4 bases and J by 1 base, with 14 bases between them. The CDR3 has 16 amino acids. From germline, CDR1 is SNHLY and CDR2 FYNNEI. For the CDR3, the DNA is TGTGCCAGCAGTGTAGGGGCGGGGCCTTCCTACAATGAGCAGTTCTTC. Its translation: CASSVGAGPSYNEQFF. The whole variable domain, remainder taken from reference TRBV2 and TRBJ2-1, is EPEVTQTPSHQVTQMGQEVILRCVPISNHLYFYWYRQILGQKVEFLVSFYNNEISEKSEIFDDQFSVERPDGSNFTLKIRSTKLEDSAMYFCASSVGAGPSYNEQFFGPGTRLTVL.